This entry lists 18 T cell receptor beta chains sequenced from one sample in a study of a mutant IDH1 vaccine in newly diagnosed glioma. Time point reported: week 47, end of study. Each vaccine dose was 300 ug of mutant IDH1 20-mer peptide, with topical imiquimod. Data came from immunoSEQ multiplex PCR; TCRdb stores just in-frame clones and leaves some out. The data contain approximately 35,000 clones, about nine tenths of them singletons. Antigens for these TCRs are unknown. The sequencing used PBMCs, collected from a glioma patient whose treatment included an IDH1 peptide vaccine. These receptors were obtained from a woman between 40 and 50 years old with glioma.

The chain joins TRBV27 to TRBJ2-2; tentative D call: TRBD2 (6 bases). V was trimmed by 3 bases and J by 2 bases, leaving 10 bases between them. Germline CDR1 and CDR2: MNHEY and SMNVEV (reference sequence). The CDR3 has 15 residues. The CDR3 DNA is TGTGCCAGCAGTTTGAGGCGGGGAAACACCGGGGAGCTGTTTTTT. Its protein is CASSLRRGNTGELFF.

The CDR3 protein is CASSHRGAGGSYEQYF. In DNA, the CDR3 is TGTGCCAGCAGCCATAGGGGCGCGGGAGGTTCCTACGAGCAGTACTTC. The V and J genes are TRBV11-2 and TRBJ2-7; 8 bases fit TRBD2. The CDR3 has 16 amino acids. V gave up 5 bases and J gave up 1 base; unmatched junction bases: 10. Germline CDR1 is SGHAT and CDR2 is FQNNGV.

This chain joins TRBV4-1 and TRBJ2-2; TRBD1 agrees at 7 bases. CDR1 is MGHRA and CDR2 is YSYEKL in the germline V gene. The CDR3 length is 15 residues. The ends lost 3 bases at V and 7 bases at J; junction bases unmatched: 8. In nucleotides, the CDR3 is TGCGCCAGCAGCCAGGGACAGCGCTTCGGCGGGGAGCTGTTTTTT. Protein product: CASSQGQRFGGELFF.

The V and J genes are TRBV18 and TRBJ1-1; 7 bases map to TRBD1. CDR3 length: 14 residues. Trimming at V came to 1 base and at J to 6 bases, leaving 5 bases not matched to a gene. Germline V gene sequence: CDR1 KGHSH, CDR2 LQKENI. The CDR3: CASSPQPRGAEAFF. The CDR3 DNA follows: TGTGCCAGCTCACCACAACCCAGGGGGGCTGAAGCTTTCTTT.

The J gene is TRBJ2-5, the V gene TRBV18, with D perhaps matching TRBD2 (5 bases). Germline V gene sequence: CDR1 KGHSH, CDR2 LQKENI. V lost 0 bases to trimming and J lost 4 bases, with 12 bases between them. The CDR3 totals 15 residues. CDR3 sequence: CASSPPVFSAETQYF. The CDR3 nucleotides are TGTGCCAGCTCACCACCGGTGTTTAGCGCAGAGACCCAGTACTTC.

This clone was seen more than once but under ten times. The chain has TRBV2 and TRBJ1-1, with a tentative D call TRBD1 (5 bases). The V end was cut by 2 bases, the J end by 3 bases, with 13 bases between. This CDR3 has 15 residues. The germline V gene has CDR1 SNHLY and CDR2 FYNNEI. The CDR3 loop is CASSERGQEDTEAFF. Here the CDR3 DNA reads TGTGCCAGCAGTGAAAGGGGTCAGGAAGACACTGAAGCTTTCTTT.

To note about this clone: One junction end does not reproduce the germline sequence, and a read error may be involved. This chain connects TRBV7-7 to TRBJ1-5, with a tentative D call TRBD1 (5 bases). The CDR3 covers 17 residues. Looked up from germline, CDR1 is SSHAT and CDR2 is FNYEAQ (reference sequence). The CDR3 DNA reads TGTGCTAGCAGCTTAGGGCCCCTGGGGCCTCACTCCCAGCCCCAGCATTTT. Residues: CASSLGPLGPHSQPQHF.

The chain combines TRBV18 with TRBJ2-5, with unresolved D. V was trimmed by 1 base and J by 5 bases, leaving 2 bases between them. Germline V gene sequence: CDR1 KGHSH, CDR2 LQKENI. The CDR3 loop spans 11 amino acids. CDR3 coding DNA: TGTGCCAGCTCACCACAGGAGACCCAGTACTTC. Protein sequence: CASSPQETQYF. Full variable domain (outside the CDR3, taken from reference TRBV18 and TRBJ2-5): NAGVMQNPRHLVRRRGQEARLRCSPMKGHSHVYWYRQLPEEGLKFMVYLQKENIIDESGMPKERFSAEFPKEGPSILRIQQVVRGDSAAYFCASSPQETQYFGPGTRLLVL.

The chain employs TRBV25-1 and TRBJ2-5, with 7 bases fitting TRBD1. This CDR3 contains 16 residues. The V segment lost 4 bases and the J segment 2 bases; nucleotides outside the gene matches: 10. In germline, CDR1 is MGHDK, CDR2 SYGVNS. CDR3 region: CASSALTGTAQETQYF. The CDR3 nucleotides are TGTGCCAGCAGTGCCCTCACCGGGACAGCACAAGAGACCCAGTACTTC.

The genes are TRBV7-9 and TRBJ1-4; 10 bases match TRBD1. This CDR3 comprises 15 residues. V lost 7 bases and J lost 4; bases outside the gene matches: 6. Per the germline V gene, CDR1 is SEHNR and CDR2 is FQNEAQ (reference sequence). CDR3 in DNA: TGTGCCAGCACCTACGGGGACAGGGGTAATGAAAAACTGTTTTTT. Amino acids: CASTYGDRGNEKLFF.

The chain is built from TRBV5-1 and TRBJ2-5; TRBD2 agrees at 10 bases. Germline-derived CDR1 and CDR2 are SGHRS and YFSETQ. The CDR3 totals 15 residues. Unmatched junction bases numbered 5, after V lost 4 bases and J lost 2 bases. CDR3 nucleotides: TGCGCCAGCAGCGGAAAGACTAGCGGGCAAGAGACCCAGTACTTC. Amino acid sequence: CASSGKTSGQETQYF.

The chain recombines TRBV7-6 with TRBJ2-7; D is ambiguous. V shed 1 base and J shed 3 bases, with 7 bases lying between them. CDR1 SGHVS and CDR2 FNYEAQ come from the germline V gene. This CDR3 comprises 13 residues. This CDR3 is CASSLEGGYEQYF. The CDR3 region has the DNA TGTGCCAGCAGCTTAGAAGGCGGCTACGAGCAGTACTTC.

The chain recombines TRBV9 with TRBJ2-1, with a tentative D call TRBD2 (5 bases). V was clipped by 4 bases and J by 2 bases, with 13 bases between them. Germline-derived CDR1 and CDR2 are SGDLS and YYNGEE. The CDR3 is 15 residues long. The chain's CDR3 is CASSPPAEAYNEQFF. CDR3 DNA sequence: TGTGCCAGCAGCCCCCCGGCGGAGGCCTACAATGAGCAGTTCTTC.

J is TRBJ1-1 and V is TRBV6-5; 7 bases fit TRBD1. The CDR3 length is 13 residues. The V gene end was trimmed by 6 bases and the J gene end by 4 bases; junction bases not matched to a gene: 5. Germline CDR1 is MNHEY and CDR2 is SVGAGI. In DNA, the CDR3 is TGTGCCAGCAGAGCCAGGGGGGGCACTGAAGCTTTCTTT. Its protein is CASRARGGTEAFF.

The gene calls are TRBV11-2 and TRBJ2-2; 13 bases match TRBD2. CDR3 length equals 16 residues. Trimming removed 8 bases from V and 2 bases from J; junction bases left unmatched: 5. CDR1 SGHAT and CDR2 FQNNGV come from the germline V gene. DNA for the CDR3: TGTGCCAGCCTACTAGCGGGAGGGTTAAACACCGGGGAGCTGTTTTTT. It codes for CASLLAGGLNTGELFF.

This rearrangement joins TRBV25-1 to TRBJ2-3, with 7 bases identical to TRBD2. Germline assignment: CDR1 MGHDK and CDR2 SYGVNS. Trimming cost V 1 base and J 2 bases; bases outside gene matches: 3. This CDR3 has 15 residues. CDR3 in DNA: TGTGCCAGCAGTGAATTTGCGGGGGTCACAGATACGCAGTATTTT. Residues: CASSEFAGVTDTQYF.

The rearrangement joins TRBV4-2 to TRBJ1-1; weak D call: TRBD1 (5 bases). This CDR3 is built from 16 residues. Trimming cost V 0 bases and J 4 bases, with 15 bases left between them. CDR1 LGHNA and CDR2 YNFKEQ come from the germline V gene. CDR3 coding DNA: TGTGCCAGCAGCCAAGATTTTGTCGGAGGGGTCACTGAAGCTTTCTTT. Protein product: CASSQDFVGGVTEAFF.

This chain connects TRBV10-2 to TRBJ2-2; TRBD2 might be the D (7 bases). This CDR3 is 16 amino acids long. Germline assignment: CDR1 WSHSY and CDR2 SAAADI. Between the trimmed V and J ends, which lost 1 base and 4 bases, there was a span of 13 bases. This CDR3 is CASSELRGGGTGELFF. The CDR3 DNA reads TGCGCCAGCAGTGAGTTGAGGGGGGGCGGCACCGGGGAGCTGTTTTTT.